This T cell receptor (beta chain) was obtained from a study of T cell responses to AZD1222 COVID-19 vaccine. Study at large: Whether given at about 4 or about 12 weeks, second doses were pooled.

This clone was observed a single time. This CDR3 spans 16 amino acids. Trimming removed 1 base from V and 4 bases from J, with 16 bases in between. CDR1 and CDR2 (germline): SEHNR, FQNEAQ (reference sequence). Method: immunoSEQ multiplex PCR; TCRdb's copy keeps in-frame clones and lacks some. The repertoire holds over 75,000 clones, with about nine tenths as singletons. The TCR sequence derives from an adult in good health. V gene TRBV7-9 combines with J gene TRBJ1-2, with D hard to call. Sequences were derived from peripheral blood, sampled on day 0 of AZD1222 vaccination. CDR3 nucleotide sequence: TGTGCCAGCAGCTTAGAGGGTTTAAAGAAAGGCTATGGCTACACCTTC. It specifies CASSLEGLKKGYGYTF.